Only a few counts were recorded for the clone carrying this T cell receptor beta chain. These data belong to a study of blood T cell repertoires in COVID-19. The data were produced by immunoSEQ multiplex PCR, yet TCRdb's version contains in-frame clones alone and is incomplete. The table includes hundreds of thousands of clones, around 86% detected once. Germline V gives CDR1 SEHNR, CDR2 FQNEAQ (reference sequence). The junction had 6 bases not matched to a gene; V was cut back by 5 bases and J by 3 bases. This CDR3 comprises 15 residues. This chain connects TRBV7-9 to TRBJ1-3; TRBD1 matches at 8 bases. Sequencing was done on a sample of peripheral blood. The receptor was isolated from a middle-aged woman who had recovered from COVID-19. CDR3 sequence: CASSRGQGSGNTIYF. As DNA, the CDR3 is TGTGCCAGCAGCCGAGGACAGGGAAGTGGAAACACCATATATTTT.